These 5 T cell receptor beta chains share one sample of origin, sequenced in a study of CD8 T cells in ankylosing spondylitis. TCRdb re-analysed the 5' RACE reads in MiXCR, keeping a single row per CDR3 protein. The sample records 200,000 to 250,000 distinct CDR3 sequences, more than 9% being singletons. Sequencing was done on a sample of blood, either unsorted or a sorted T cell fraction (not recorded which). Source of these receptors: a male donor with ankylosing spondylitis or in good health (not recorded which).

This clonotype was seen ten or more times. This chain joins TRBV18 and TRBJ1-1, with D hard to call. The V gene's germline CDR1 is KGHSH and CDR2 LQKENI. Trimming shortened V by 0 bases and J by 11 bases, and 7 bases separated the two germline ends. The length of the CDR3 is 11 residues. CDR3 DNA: TGTGCCAGCTCACCACCGGGGTTGGCTTTCTTT. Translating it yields CASSPPGLAFF.

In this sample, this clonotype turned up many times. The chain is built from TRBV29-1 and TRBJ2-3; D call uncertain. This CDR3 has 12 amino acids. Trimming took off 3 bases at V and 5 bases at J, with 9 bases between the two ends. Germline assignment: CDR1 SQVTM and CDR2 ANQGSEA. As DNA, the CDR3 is TGCAGCGTTGAGTCCCTGGGAGATACGCAGTATTTT. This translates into CSVESLGDTQYF.

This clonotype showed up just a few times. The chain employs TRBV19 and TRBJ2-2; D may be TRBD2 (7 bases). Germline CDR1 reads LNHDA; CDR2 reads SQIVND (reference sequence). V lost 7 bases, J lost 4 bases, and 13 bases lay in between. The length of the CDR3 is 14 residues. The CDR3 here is CASTRGAGTGELFF. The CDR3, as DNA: TGTGCCAGTACCCGGGGGGCGGGCACCGGGGAGCTGTTTTTT.

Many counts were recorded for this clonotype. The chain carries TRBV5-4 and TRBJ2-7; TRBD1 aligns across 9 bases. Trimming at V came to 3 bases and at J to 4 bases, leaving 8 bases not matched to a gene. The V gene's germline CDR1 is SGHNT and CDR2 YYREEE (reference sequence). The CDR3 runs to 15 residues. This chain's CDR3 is CASSSRDRVTYEQYF. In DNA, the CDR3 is TGTGCCAGCAGCTCCCGGGACAGGGTAACATACGAGCAGTACTTC.

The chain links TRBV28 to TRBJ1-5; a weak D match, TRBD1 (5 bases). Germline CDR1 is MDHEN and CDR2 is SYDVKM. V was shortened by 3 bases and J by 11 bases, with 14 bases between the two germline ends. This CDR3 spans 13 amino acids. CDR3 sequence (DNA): TGTGCCAGCAGTTTTCTCGGGGCCCTATCCCAGCATTTT. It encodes CASSFLGALSQHF.